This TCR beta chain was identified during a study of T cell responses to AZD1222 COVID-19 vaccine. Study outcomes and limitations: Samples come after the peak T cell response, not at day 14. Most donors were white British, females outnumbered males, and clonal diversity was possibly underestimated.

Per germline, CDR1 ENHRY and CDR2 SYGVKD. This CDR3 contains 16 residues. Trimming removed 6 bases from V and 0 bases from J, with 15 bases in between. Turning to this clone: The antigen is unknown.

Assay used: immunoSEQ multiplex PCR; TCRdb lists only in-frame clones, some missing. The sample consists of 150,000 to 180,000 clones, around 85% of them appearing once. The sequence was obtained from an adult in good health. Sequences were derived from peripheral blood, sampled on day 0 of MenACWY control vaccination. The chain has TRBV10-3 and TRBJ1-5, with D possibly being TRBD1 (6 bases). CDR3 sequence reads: CAISRGGLASNQPQHF. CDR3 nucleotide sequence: TGTGCCATCAGCCGAGGGGGGCTAGCTAGCAATCAGCCCCAGCATTTT.